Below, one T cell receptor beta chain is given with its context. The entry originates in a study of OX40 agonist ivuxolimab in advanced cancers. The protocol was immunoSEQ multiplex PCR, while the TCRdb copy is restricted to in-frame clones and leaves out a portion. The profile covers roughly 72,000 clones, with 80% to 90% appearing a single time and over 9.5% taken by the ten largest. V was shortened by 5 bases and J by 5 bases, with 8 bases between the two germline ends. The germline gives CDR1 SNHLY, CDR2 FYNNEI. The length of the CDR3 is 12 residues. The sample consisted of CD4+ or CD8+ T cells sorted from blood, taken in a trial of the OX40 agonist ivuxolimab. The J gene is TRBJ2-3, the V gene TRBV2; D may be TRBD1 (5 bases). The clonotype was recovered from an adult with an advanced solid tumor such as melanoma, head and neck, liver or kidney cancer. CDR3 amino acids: CASSSQGDTQYF. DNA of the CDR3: TGTGCCAGCAGTTCCCAGGGAGATACGCAGTATTTT.